This is a list of T cell receptor beta chains from one sample in a study of blood T cell repertoires in COVID-19. Some clones are missing from TCRdb's copy, which holds only in-frame ones; the method was immunoSEQ multiplex PCR. The table records fewer than 400,000 clones, 85% to 95% of them present only once. Material: PBMCs or T cells enriched from blood (not recorded which). Every receptor here comes from a young woman who had been exposed to COVID-19. Each CDR3 is given with its conserved first and last residue. Each record gives: D gene, V gene, J gene, clone size, CDR3 protein, CDR3 DNA. The D gene is left open where the match is weak. Clone size is given for some rows only: seen once, a few or many times, or a class if the clone is expanded.

D: NA
V: TRBV6-5
J: TRBJ1-2
size: NA
CDR3: CASSNTGIYGYTF
DNA: TGTGCCAGCAGTAACACAGGGATCTATGGCTACACCTTC

D: TRBD1
V: TRBV19
J: TRBJ2-3
size: NA
CDR3: CASRRDRGRSTDTQYF
DNA: TGTGCCAGTCGCCGGGACAGGGGAAGGAGCACAGATACGCAGTATTTT

D: NA
V: TRBV7-2
J: TRBJ2-1
size: NA
CDR3: CASSPTGDHYNEQFF
DNA: TGTGCCAGCAGCCCGACGGGGGATCACTACAATGAGCAGTTCTTC

D: NA
V: TRBV9
J: TRBJ1-5
size: NA
CDR3: CASSVDGQSNQPQHF
DNA: TGTGCCAGCAGCGTGGATGGACAGAGTAATCAGCCCCAGCATTTT

D: NA
V: TRBV5-1
J: TRBJ2-7
size: NA
CDR3: CASSYSSARTPYEQYF
DNA: TGCGCCAGCAGCTACTCATCGGCCCGGACACCTTACGAGCAGTACTTC

D: TRBD1
V: TRBV4-2
J: TRBJ1-6
size: few
CDR3: CASNPGQGVSPLHF
DNA: TGTGCCAGCAACCCGGGACAGGGCGTTTCACCCCTCCACTTT

D: TRBD1
V: TRBV11-2
J: TRBJ2-1
size: NA
CDR3: CASSLVTGGGDNEQFF
DNA: TGTGCCAGCAGCTTAGTGACAGGGGGAGGGGACAATGAGCAGTTCTTC

D: TRBD1
V: TRBV10-3
J: TRBJ1-1
size: NA
CDR3: CAISPQRRGRMDTEAFF
DNA: TGTGCCATCAGTCCCCAGAGGAGGGGGCGAATGGACACTGAAGCTTTCTTT

D: TRBD2
V: TRBV6-1
J: TRBJ2-1
size: NA
CDR3: CASSAGLARPYNEQFF
DNA: TGTGCCAGCAGTGCCGGACTAGCGAGGCCCTACAATGAGCAGTTCTTC

D: NA
V: TRBV19
J: TRBJ1-2
size: NA
CDR3: CASSSGREYGYTF
DNA: TGTGCCAGTAGTTCAGGACGGGAATATGGCTACACCTTC

D: TRBD1
V: TRBV5-1
J: TRBJ2-7
size: once
CDR3: CASKQGAYEQYF
DNA: TGCGCCAGCAAGCAGGGGGCCTACGAGCAGTACTTC

D: NA
V: TRBV4-1
J: TRBJ1-1
size: NA
CDR3: CASSSGDTEAFF
DNA: TGCGCCAGCAGTTCAGGGGACACTGAAGCTTTCTTT

D: NA
V: TRBV5-1
J: TRBJ2-1
size: NA
CDR3: CASSAPMLNEQFF
DNA: TGCGCCAGCAGCGCCCCTATGCTTAACGAGCAGTTCTTC

D: NA
V: TRBV4-3
J: TRBJ2-5
size: NA
CDR3: CASSQDKIWSGEKETQYF
DNA: TGCGCCAGCAGCCAAGATAAGATTTGGTCAGGGGAGAAGGAGACCCAGTACTTC

D: NA
V: TRBV7-6
J: TRBJ1-5
size: NA
CDR3: CASSLVPGQPNQPQHF
DNA: TGTGCCAGCAGCTTAGTTCCAGGACAGCCTAATCAGCCCCAGCATTTT

D: TRBD2
V: TRBV5-1
J: TRBJ2-7
size: NA
CDR3: CASSLSVGGRFDEQYF
DNA: TGCGCCAGCTCCTTGTCTGTGGGGGGGAGGTTTGACGAGCAGTACTTC

D: TRBD2
V: TRBV2
J: TRBJ2-3
size: NA
CDR3: CASRERGLAGADTQYF
DNA: TGTGCCAGCAGGGAGAGGGGGCTAGCGGGGGCAGATACGCAGTATTTT

D: TRBD1
V: TRBV6-2/TRBV6-3
J: TRBJ2-7
size: NA
CDR3: CASSYQQGADEQYF
DNA: TGTGCCAGCAGTTACCAACAGGGGGCTGACGAGCAGTACTTC

D: TRBD2
V: TRBV14
J: TRBJ2-3
size: once
CDR3: CASSLGLAGVITDTQYF
DNA: TGTGCCAGCAGCCTAGGGCTAGCGGGGGTCATCACAGATACGCAGTATTTT

D: TRBD1
V: TRBV5-1
J: TRBJ1-1
size: few
CDR3: CASSGQTGVGTEAFF
DNA: TGCGCCAGCAGCGGGCAGACAGGGGTGGGAACTGAAGCTTTCTTT

D: NA
V: TRBV6-5
J: TRBJ1-2
size: NA
CDR3: CASRPSHYGYTF
DNA: TGTGCCAGCAGGCCCAGTCACTATGGCTACACCTTC

D: NA
V: TRBV6-1
J: TRBJ1-2
size: once
CDR3: CASSEESGYGYTF
DNA: TGTGCCAGCAGTGAAGAAAGCGGGTATGGCTACACCTTC

D: NA
V: TRBV7-4
J: TRBJ1-5
size: NA
CDR3: CASSFVKGDQPQHF
DNA: TGTGCCAGCAGCTTTGTTAAGGGGGATCAGCCCCAGCATTTT

D: TRBD1
V: TRBV18
J: TRBJ1-5
size: NA
CDR3: CASSQALTGRGQPQHF
DNA: TGTGCCAGCTCGCAAGCCCTGACAGGGAGAGGCCAGCCCCAGCATTTT

D: NA
V: TRBV6-5
J: TRBJ1-5
size: NA
CDR3: CASTDIRGGPQHF
DNA: TGTGCCAGCACGGACATCCGGGGAGGGCCCCAGCATTTT

D: NA
V: TRBV5-1
J: TRBJ2-7
size: NA
CDR3: CASSPGVPSYEQYF
DNA: TGCGCCAGCAGCCCAGGGGTTCCCTCCTACGAGCAGTACTTC

D: TRBD1
V: TRBV7-2
J: TRBJ1-2
size: NA
CDR3: CASSTEWQGASGYTF
DNA: TGTGCCAGCTCTACTGAATGGCAGGGGGCATCTGGCTACACCTTC